Below, 11 T cell receptor beta chains from the same sample are listed, as sequenced in a study of cytotoxic CD8 clonotypes in ibrutinib-treated CLL. Sequenced by immunoSEQ multiplex PCR; TCRdb stores in-frame clones only, minus some. The sample has about 80,000 clones, around 75% seen once. The material was PBMCs, obtained after 12 months of ibrutinib treatment. These receptors all stem from a human donor with chronic lymphocytic leukemia.

The chain couples TRBV5-4 to TRBJ2-3, with TRBD1 matching over 8 bases. V was pared by 4 bases and J by 2 bases, with 6 bases of the junction left unmatched. The CDR3 has 15 amino acids. In germline, CDR1 is SGHNT, CDR2 YYREEE (reference sequence). The CDR3, as DNA: TGTGCCAGCAGCAAGACAGGGGCCGACACAGATACGCAGTATTTT. Protein: CASSKTGADTDTQYF.

The V call is TRBV18, the J call TRBJ2-2, with TRBD1 matching 10 bases. Looked up from germline, CDR1 is KGHSH and CDR2 is LQKENI. V dropped 6 bases and J dropped 3; count of bases not matched to a gene: 7. The CDR3 runs to 16 residues. CDR3 coding DNA: TGTGCCAGCTCCCCAATGACAGGGGGCCACACCGGGGAGCTGTTTTTT. Protein sequence: CASSPMTGGHTGELFF.

At least ten counts were recorded for this clone. This rearrangement joins TRBV5-1 to TRBJ2-7; maybe TRBD2 (5 bases). Trimming took off 4 bases at V and 2 bases at J, with 13 bases between the two ends. Germline V gene data show CDR1 as SGHRS and CDR2 as YFSETQ. CDR3 length: 14 residues. In nucleotides, the CDR3 is TGCGCCAGCAGCATTACTAGTACGACCTACGAGCAGTACTTC. Translation: CASSITSTTYEQYF.

This chain joins TRBV29-1 and TRBJ1-2; TRBD1 agrees at 8 bases. This CDR3 is 13 amino acids long. With V trimmed by 0 bases and J by 9 bases, 6 bases remained unmatched. Germline CDR1 and CDR2: SQVTM and ANQGSEA. The CDR3 spells CSVEEGTGRSYTF. CDR3 sequence (DNA): TGCAGCGTTGAAGAGGGGACAGGCCGGAGCTACACCTTC.

The rearrangement links TRBV7-2 to TRBJ2-5; either TRBD1 or TRBD2 may supply D (5 bases each). With 5 bases removed from V and 5 bases from J, the gap between germline ends came to 15 bases. Germline loops: CDR1 SGHTA, CDR2 FQGNSA. The CDR3 loop spans 14 amino acids. CDR3 protein: CASSPLRGGETQYF. Written as DNA, the CDR3 is TGTGCCAGCAGCCCCCTGAGGGGCGGCGAGACCCAGTACTTC. The full variable domain, rest sourced from reference TRBV7-2 and TRBJ2-5, is GAGVSQSPSNKVTEKGKDVELRCDPISGHTALYWYRQSLGQGLEFLIYFQGNSAPDKSGLPSDRFSAERTGGSVSTLTIQRTQQEDSAVYLCASSPLRGGETQYFGPGTRLLVL.

The V call is TRBV9, the J call TRBJ1-6; 10 positions agree with TRBD1. The CDR3 sequence is 15 residues long. After removal of 4 bases from V and 9 bases from J, the junction contained 7 bases not matched to a gene. Germline CDR1 reads SGDLS; CDR2 reads YYNGEE. CDR3 loop: CASSPETGGASPLHF. CDR3 coding DNA: TGTGCCAGCAGCCCAGAGACAGGGGGCGCTTCACCCCTCCACTTT.

This chain connects TRBV19 to TRBJ1-4; possible D gene TRBD1, 6 bases. Trimming took off 7 bases at V and 5 bases at J, with 11 bases between the two ends. This CDR3 spans 13 amino acids. Germline V lookup: CDR1 LNHDA, CDR2 SQIVND (reference sequence). The DNA for the CDR3 is TGTGCCAGTACGGGGGGCAGCAATGAAAAACTGTTTTTT. Its translation is CASTGGSNEKLFF. The full variable domain, in which reference TRBV19 and TRBJ1-4 provide the parts outside the CDR3, is DGGITQSPKYLFRKEGQNVTLSCEQNLNHDAMYWYRQDPGQGLRLIYYSQIVNDFQKGDIAEGYSVSREKKESFPLTVTSAQKNPTAFYLCASTGGSNEKLFFGSGTQLSVL.

The chain is built from TRBV6-1 and TRBJ2-7, with D possibly matching TRBD1 (6 bases). The germline CDR1 and CDR2 sequences are MNHNS and SASEGT. Trimming pared 4 bases from V and 5 bases from J, leaving 9 bases between. The CDR3 has 12 residues. For the CDR3, the DNA is TGTGCCAGCAGTGGGGGGCCCCACGAGCAGTACTTC. The encoded protein is CASSGGPHEQYF.

This clone showed up just once. The chain employs TRBV28 and TRBJ1-1, with D possibly TRBD1 on 6 matching bases. The germline V and J ends were trimmed by 7 bases and 7 bases, with 16 bases remaining between them. Germline CDR1 is MDHEN and CDR2 is SYDVKM. The CDR3 runs 13 residues. CDR3 in amino acids: CASNIPDRNEAFF. The CDR3 nucleotides are TGTGCCAGCAACATACCTGACAGGAATGAAGCTTTCTTT.

V and J are TRBV29-1 and TRBJ1-2; D is uncertain. CDR1 is SQVTM and CDR2 is ANQGSEA in the germline V gene. This CDR3 contains 11 residues. With 5 bases removed from V and 4 bases from J, the gap between germline ends came to 8 bases. CDR3 DNA sequence: TGCAGCGTTCTTCAGGCCTATGGCTACACCTTC. Amino acids: CSVLQAYGYTF.

This chain links TRBV5-6 with TRBJ1-2; TRBD1 agrees at 8 bases. There are 14 residues in the CDR3. Germline V gene data show CDR1 as SGHDT and CDR2 as YYEEEE. Germline trimming cut 4 bases from V and 4 bases from J; bases unmatched to any gene: 6. The CDR3 protein is CASSGGQAPYGYTF. Here the CDR3 DNA reads TGTGCCAGCAGCGGGGGACAGGCACCCTATGGCTACACCTTC.